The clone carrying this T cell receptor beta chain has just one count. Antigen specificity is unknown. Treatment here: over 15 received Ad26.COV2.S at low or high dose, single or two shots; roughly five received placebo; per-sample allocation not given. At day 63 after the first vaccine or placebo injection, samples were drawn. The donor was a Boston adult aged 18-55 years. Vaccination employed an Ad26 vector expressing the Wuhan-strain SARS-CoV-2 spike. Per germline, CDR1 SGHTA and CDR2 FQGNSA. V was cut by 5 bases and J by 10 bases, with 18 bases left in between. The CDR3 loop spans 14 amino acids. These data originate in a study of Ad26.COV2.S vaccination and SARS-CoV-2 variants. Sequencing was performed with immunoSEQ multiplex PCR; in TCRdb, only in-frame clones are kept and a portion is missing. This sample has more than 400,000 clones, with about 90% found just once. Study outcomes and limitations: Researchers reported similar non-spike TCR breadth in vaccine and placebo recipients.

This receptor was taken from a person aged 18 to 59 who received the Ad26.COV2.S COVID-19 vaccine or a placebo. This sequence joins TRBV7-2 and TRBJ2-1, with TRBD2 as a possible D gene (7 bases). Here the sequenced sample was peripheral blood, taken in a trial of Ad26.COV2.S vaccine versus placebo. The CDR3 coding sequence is TGTGCCAGCAGCCCCCTGGCGGGGGCAGGGGAGCAGTTCTTC. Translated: CASSPLAGAGEQFF.